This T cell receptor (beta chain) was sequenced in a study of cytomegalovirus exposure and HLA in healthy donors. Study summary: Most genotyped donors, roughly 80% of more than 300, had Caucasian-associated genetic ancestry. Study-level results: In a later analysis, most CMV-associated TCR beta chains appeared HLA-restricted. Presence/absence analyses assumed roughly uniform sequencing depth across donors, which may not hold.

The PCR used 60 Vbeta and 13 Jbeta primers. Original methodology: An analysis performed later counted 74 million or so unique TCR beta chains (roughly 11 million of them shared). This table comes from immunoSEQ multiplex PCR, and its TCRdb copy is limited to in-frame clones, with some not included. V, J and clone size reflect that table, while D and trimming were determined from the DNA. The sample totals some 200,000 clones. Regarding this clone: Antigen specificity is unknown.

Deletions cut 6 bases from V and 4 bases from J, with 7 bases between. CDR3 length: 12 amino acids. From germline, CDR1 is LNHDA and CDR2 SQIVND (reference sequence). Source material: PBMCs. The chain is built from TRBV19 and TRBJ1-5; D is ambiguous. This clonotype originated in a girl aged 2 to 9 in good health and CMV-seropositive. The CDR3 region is CASRSPNQPQHF. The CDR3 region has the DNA TGTGCCAGTAGGAGTCCGAATCAGCCCCAGCATTTT.